One sample yielded the 9 T cell receptor beta chains listed below, sequenced in a study of T cells after yellow fever vaccination. Each CDR3 protein is one row after TCRdb ran MiXCR on the 5' RACE reads. The table includes some 240,000 distinct CDR3 sequences, 3.6% detected once. The sequenced sample was PBMCs, obtained 15 days after the yellow fever booster vaccination. Receptors originate from a man aged 18 to 29 who received the YFV17D yellow fever vaccine.

This clonotype was observed at least ten times. V and J are TRBV27 and TRBJ2-7; 8 bases line up with TRBD2. From germline, CDR1 is MNHEY and CDR2 SMNVEV (reference sequence). The CDR3 covers 14 residues. Losses at the gene ends were 3 bases for V and 1 base for J; bases not matched to a gene: 2. The DNA of the CDR3 is TGTGCCAGCAGTTTCGGGGGGGGGTCCTACGAGCAGTACTTC. Translating gives CASSFGGGSYEQYF.

This clonotype was picked up many times. This chain joins TRBV5-1 and TRBJ2-1; 8 nucleotides align to TRBD1. CDR1 SGHRS and CDR2 YFSETQ come from the germline V gene. The CDR3 covers 15 residues. V lost 4 bases to trimming and J lost 7 bases; unmatched junction nucleotides: 10. The CDR3: CASSPGQGRGNEQFF. In DNA form, the CDR3 reads TGCGCCAGCAGCCCTGGACAGGGCCGGGGAAATGAGCAGTTCTTC. Full variable domain (missing parts from reference TRBV5-1 and TRBJ2-1): KAGVTQTPRYLIKTRGQQVTLSCSPISGHRSVSWYQQTPGQGLQFLFEYFSETQRNKGNFPGRFSGRQFSNSRSEMNVSTLELGDSALYLCASSPGQGRGNEQFFGPGTRLTVL.

This clonotype showed up just a few times. The chain links TRBV5-1 to TRBJ1-1; maybe TRBD1 (5 bases). Trimming shortened V by 4 bases and J by 0 bases, and 22 bases separated the two germline ends. Per germline, CDR1 SGHRS and CDR2 YFSETQ. This CDR3 has 18 residues. The CDR3 spells CASSLSQDALALNTEAFF. In nucleotides, the CDR3 is TGCGCCAGCAGCCTATCACAGGACGCACTGGCCTTGAACACTGAAGCTTTCTTT.

Many counts were recorded for this clonotype. The rearrangement uses TRBV2 and TRBJ2-7; D may correspond to TRBD1 or TRBD2 (5 bases each). Per germline, CDR1 SNHLY and CDR2 FYNNEI. This CDR3 is built from 12 residues. Trimming cost V 6 bases and J 0 bases, with 6 bases left between them. The CDR3 region is CASRGDSYEQYF. The CDR3 DNA sequence: TGTGCCAGCAGGGGGGACTCCTACGAGCAGTACTTC.

The sample holds many counts of this clonotype. The J gene is TRBJ2-3, the V gene TRBV5-1; TRBD1 aligns across 8 bases. V lost 5 bases and J lost 3; bases outside the gene matches: 8. This CDR3 contains 15 residues. CDR1 SGHRS and CDR2 YFSETQ come from the germline V gene. CDR3 nucleotide sequence: TGCGCCAGCAGGCTTCAAACAGGGGGGACAGATACGCAGTATTTT. This gives the protein CASRLQTGGTDTQYF.

The chain links TRBV4-3 to TRBJ2-3, with 8 bases matching TRBD2. V was pared by 3 bases and J by 2 bases, with 7 bases of the junction left unmatched. Germline CDR1 is LGHNA and CDR2 is YSLEER. This CDR3 is built from 16 residues. The CDR3, as DNA: TGCGCCAGCAGCCACAGCCCGGGGGGGATCACAGATACGCAGTATTTT. Translating it yields CASSHSPGGITDTQYF.

This clonotype was counted at least ten times. The J gene is TRBJ2-1, the V gene TRBV12-5, with TRBD2 matching 7 bases. The CDR3 length is 15 residues. The trim removed 5 bases at V and 5 bases at J, leaving 9 bases unmatched. The V gene's germline CDR1 is LGHNT and CDR2 FRNRAP. CDR3 amino acids: CASGKGLAENNEQFF. CDR3 nucleotide sequence: TGTGCTAGTGGTAAGGGGCTAGCGGAAAACAATGAGCAGTTCTTC.

This clonotype was seen ten or more times. The chain couples TRBV7-2 to TRBJ2-2; D possibly matches TRBD1 or TRBD2 (5 bases each). The CDR3 extends over 14 amino acids. V lost 11 bases to trimming and J lost 1 base, with 14 bases between them. Germline V gene data show CDR1 as SGHTA and CDR2 as FQGNSA. The CDR3, as DNA: TGTGCCGGATCCGGGACGAGGAACACCGGGGAGCTGTTTTTT. The encoded protein is CAGSGTRNTGELFF. Looking up the rest from reference TRBV7-2 and TRBJ2-2 gives the full variable domain: GAGVSQSPSNKVTEKGKDVELRCDPISGHTALYWYRQSLGQGLEFLIYFQGNSAPDKSGLPSDRFSAERTGGSVSTLTIQRTQQEDSAVYLCAGSGTRNTGELFFGEGSRLTVL.

For this clonotype: A much larger clone sits a single nucleotide away, making a read error possible. DNA for the CDR3: TGTGCCAGCAGCTTACCAGCTAGCCCAGATACGCGGTATTTT. Its protein is CASSLPASPDTRYF. The chain carries TRBV7-9 and TRBJ2-3, with D maybe TRBD2 (5 bases). CDR3 size: 14 residues. Germline V gene lookup returns CDR1 SEHNR and CDR2 FQNEAQ (reference sequence).